This TCR beta chain was obtained from a study of CD8 T cells in ankylosing spondylitis. The study, taken as a whole, reports: Certain motif variants had earlier appeared in reactive arthritis synovial fluid and blood. A TCR beta motif of under ten highly homologous variants appeared characteristic of ankylosing spondylitis blood. Significant enrichment of disease-linked clones was reported in matched ankylosing spondylitis synovial fluid.

This CDR3 spans 13 amino acids. Per germline, CDR1 DFQATT and CDR2 SNEGSKA (reference sequence). Trimming removed 4 bases from V and 6 bases from J, with 15 bases in between. This clonotype was observed a few times. The target antigen is unknown. Libraries for TCR beta were made by quantitative 5'-RACE with molecular barcodes. TCRdb ran MiXCR on the 5' RACE reads and lists one entry per CDR3 protein. The sample has approximately 260,000 distinct CDR3 sequences, roughly 8.6% seen once. The sample taken for sequencing was blood, either unsorted or a sorted T cell fraction (not recorded which). This receptor was taken from a male donor with ankylosing spondylitis or in good health (not recorded which). The chain has TRBV20-1 and TRBJ1-1; a weak D match, TRBD1 (6 bases). The DNA of the CDR3 is TGCAGTGCTAAACAGGGTGGAGTTCCTGAAGCTTTCTTT. Its protein is CSAKQGGVPEAFF.